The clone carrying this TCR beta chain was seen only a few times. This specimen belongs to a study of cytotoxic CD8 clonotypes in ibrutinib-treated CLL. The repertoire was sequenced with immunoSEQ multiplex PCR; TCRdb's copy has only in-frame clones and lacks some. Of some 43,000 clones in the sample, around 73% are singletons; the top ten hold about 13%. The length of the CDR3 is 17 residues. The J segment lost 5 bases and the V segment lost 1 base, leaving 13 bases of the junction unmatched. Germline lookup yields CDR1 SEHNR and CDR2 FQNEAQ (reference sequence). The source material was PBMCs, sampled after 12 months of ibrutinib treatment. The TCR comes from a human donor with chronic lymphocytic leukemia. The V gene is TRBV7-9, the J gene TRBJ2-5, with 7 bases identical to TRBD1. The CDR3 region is CASSLGAVAGGLETQYF. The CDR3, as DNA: TGTGCCAGCAGCTTAGGGGCTGTGGCAGGGGGTTTGGAGACCCAGTACTTC.